This TCR beta chain was observed in a study of blood T cells in healthy people across ages. Study findings and constraints: Age showed a roughly linear inverse relationship with TCR beta diversity per million T cells. More naive CD4+ cells and higher diversity were found in long-lived than in aged donors.

This CDR3 has 17 amino acids. V was clipped by 1 base and J by 2 bases; unmatched bases: 6. Per germline, CDR1 MGHRA and CDR2 YSYEKL. Every donor gave 8.5 to 10 milliliters of peripheral blood. This clonotype was observed a handful of times. Its specificity is not known. It was with a sample-barcoded 5' primer and a J-beta primer mix that a second PCR of about 6 to 11 cycles was run. Each CDR3 protein is one row after TCRdb ran MiXCR on the 5' RACE reads. The sample shows approximately 690,000 distinct CDR3 sequences, roughly 50% of them seen only once. This sequence was found in a man aged 60-69 years in good health. Sequencing was done on a sample of blood. The chain joins TRBV4-1 to TRBJ1-2; 11 positions match TRBD1. The CDR3 DNA reads TGCGCCAGCAGCCAAGGACTCAGGACAGGGGGCAACTATGGCTACACCTTC. The encoded protein is CASSQGLRTGGNYGYTF.